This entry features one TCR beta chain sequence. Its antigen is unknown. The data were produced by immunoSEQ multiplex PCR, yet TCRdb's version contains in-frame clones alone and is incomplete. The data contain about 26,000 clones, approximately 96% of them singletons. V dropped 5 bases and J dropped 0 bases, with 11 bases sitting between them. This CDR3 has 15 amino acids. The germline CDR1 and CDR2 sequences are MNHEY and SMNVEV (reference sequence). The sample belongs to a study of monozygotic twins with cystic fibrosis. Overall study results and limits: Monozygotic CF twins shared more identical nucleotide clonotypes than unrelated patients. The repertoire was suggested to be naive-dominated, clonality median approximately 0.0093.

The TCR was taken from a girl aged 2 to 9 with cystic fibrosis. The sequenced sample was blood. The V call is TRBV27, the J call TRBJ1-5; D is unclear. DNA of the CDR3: TGTGCCAGCAGTCCCTACCCGAATAGCAATCAGCCCCAGCATTTT. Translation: CASSPYPNSNQPQHF.